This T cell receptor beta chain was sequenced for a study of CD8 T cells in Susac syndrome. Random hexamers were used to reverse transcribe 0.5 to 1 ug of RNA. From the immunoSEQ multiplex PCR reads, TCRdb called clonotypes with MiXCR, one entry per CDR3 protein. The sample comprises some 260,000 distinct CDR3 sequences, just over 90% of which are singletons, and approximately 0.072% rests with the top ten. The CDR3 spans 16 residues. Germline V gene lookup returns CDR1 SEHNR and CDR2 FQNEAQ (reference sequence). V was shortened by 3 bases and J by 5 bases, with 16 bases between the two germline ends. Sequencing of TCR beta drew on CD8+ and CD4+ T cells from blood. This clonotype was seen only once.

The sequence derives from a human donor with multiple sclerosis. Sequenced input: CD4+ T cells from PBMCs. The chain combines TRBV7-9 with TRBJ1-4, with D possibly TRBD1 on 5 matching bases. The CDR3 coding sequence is TGTGCCAGCAGCTTTTACGAAGGGACGGGCAATGAAAAACTGTTTTTT. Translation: CASSFYEGTGNEKLFF.